These 12 T cell receptor beta chains originate from one sample sequenced in a study of T cell changes during pregnancy in multiple sclerosis. The method was immunoSEQ multiplex PCR; TCRdb's version includes in-frame clones alone and lacks a portion of them. Of 17,000 or so clones detected, 88% appear once; the ten largest clones hold 10% to 15%. The sample consisted of CD8+ T cells from peripheral blood mononuclear cells, taken after pregnancy. Receptor source: a female donor in good health, enrolled as a control in a pregnancy study.

This sequence joins TRBV6-4 and TRBJ2-1; 8 nucleotides line up with TRBD2. This CDR3 has 19 residues. The V gene end was trimmed by 5 bases and the J gene end by 5 bases; junction bases not matched to a gene: 20. The V gene's germline CDR1 is MRHNA and CDR2 SNTAGT. The CDR3 is CASSNGVGRIAGLDNEQFF. In nucleotides, the CDR3 is TGTGCCAGCAGTAATGGTGTAGGCAGAATAGCGGGACTCGACAATGAGCAGTTCTTC.

This chain connects TRBV27 to TRBJ1-2; 9 nucleotides agree with TRBD1. Germline V gene sequence: CDR1 MNHEY, CDR2 SMNVEV (reference sequence). The CDR3 contains 15 residues. Trimming took 4 bases from V and 3 from J; bases not matched to a gene: 6. The CDR3 here is CASSSRTGAHYGYTF. The CDR3 nucleotides read TGTGCCAGCAGTTCGCGGACAGGGGCACACTATGGCTACACCTTC.

This sequence joins TRBV30 and TRBJ1-5; D is unresolved. The V gene lost 3 bases and the J gene lost 6 bases, with 9 bases spanning the gap. The CDR3 contains 12 residues. Germline V gene lookup returns CDR1 GTSNPN and CDR2 SVGIG (reference sequence). The CDR3 DNA sequence: TGTGCCTGGAGCGACTTCGGTCAGCCCCAGCATTTT. Its protein is CAWSDFGQPQHF.

This sequence joins TRBV18 and TRBJ2-1; TRBD2 agrees at 7 bases. J gave up 2 bases and V 0 bases, and 4 bases lay outside the gene matches. The CDR3 runs to 16 residues. Germline V CDR1 and CDR2: KGHSH, LQKENI. Here the CDR3 DNA reads TGTGCCAGCTCACCACCAAGCCTAGCGGCCTACAATGAGCAGTTCTTC. Translated, it gives CASSPPSLAAYNEQFF.

This rearrangement joins TRBV7-6 to TRBJ2-2; possible D gene TRBD2, 6 bases. Trimming removed 2 bases at V and 4 bases at J, with 11 bases between. The length of the CDR3 is 15 residues. The germline V gene has CDR1 SGHVS and CDR2 FNYEAQ. The CDR3 DNA reads as TGTGCCAGCAGCTTATCGGGGGAAGGCACCGGGGAGCTGTTTTTT. Its translation is CASSLSGEGTGELFF.

The chain links TRBV28 to TRBJ2-7; 8 positions agree with TRBD2. The CDR3 length is 15 residues. Germline V gene lookup returns CDR1 MDHEN and CDR2 SYDVKM. J lost 5 bases, V lost 3 bases, and 9 bases had no gene match. In DNA form, the CDR3 reads TGTGCCAGCAGTTTTGGGAGCGGGAGTGTCAACGAGCAGTACTTC. This translates into CASSFGSGSVNEQYF.

This sequence joins TRBV9 and TRBJ2-7; the D gene is possibly TRBD2 (5 bases). V lost 3 bases to trimming and J lost 7 bases, with 17 bases between them. This CDR3 region has 14 residues. The germline CDR1 and CDR2 sequences are SGDLS and YYNGEE. This CDR3 is CASSARTGFKEQYF. The CDR3 DNA is TGTGCCAGCAGCGCACGGACTGGTTTTAAAGAGCAGTACTTC.

This chain joins TRBV5-1 and TRBJ2-1, with 9 bases lining up with TRBD1. Germline loops: CDR1 SGHRS, CDR2 YFSETQ. With V trimmed by 0 bases and J by 3 bases, 7 bases remained unmatched. This CDR3 contains 17 residues. As DNA, the CDR3 is TGCGCCAGCAGCTTGGAATCAACAGGGGGCTTCTACAATGAGCAGTTCTTC. This sequence encodes CASSLESTGGFYNEQFF.

The chain employs TRBV7-9 and TRBJ1-5; TRBD1 agrees at 7 bases. The CDR3 is made up of 14 amino acids. Unmatched junction bases numbered 7, after V lost 5 bases and J lost 6 bases. CDR1 and CDR2 (germline): SEHNR, FQNEAQ (reference sequence). In DNA form, the CDR3 reads TGTGCCAGCAGCCCAGACAGGGCTCCTCAGCCCCAGCATTTT. Its translation is CASSPDRAPQPQHF. The full variable domain, its missing parts supplied by reference TRBV7-9 and TRBJ1-5, is DTGVSQNPRHKITKRGQNVTFRCDPISEHNRLYWYRQTLGQGPEFLTYFQNEAQLEKSRLLSDRFSAERPKGSFSTLEIQRTEQGDSAMYLCASSPDRAPQPQHFGDGTRLSIL.

DNA for the CDR3: TGTGCCAGCAGCGTCTCTACAGCGGTACCGGGACTAGCGGGCAACACCGGGGAGCTGTTTTTT. Residues: CASSVSTAVPGLAGNTGELFF. The V call is TRBV9, the J call TRBJ2-2; 12 bases agree with TRBD2. CDR1 SGDLS and CDR2 YYNGEE come from the germline V gene. The ends lost 2 bases at V and 2 bases at J; junction bases unmatched: 16. This CDR3 region has 21 residues.

The chain couples TRBV2 to TRBJ2-7; 9 bases are a match to TRBD1. The length of the CDR3 is 12 residues. Per the germline V gene, CDR1 is SNHLY and CDR2 is FYNNEI. This chain's CDR3 is CVNRGLGNEQYF. The CDR3 DNA follows: TGTGTGAACAGGGGGCTTGGTAACGAGCAGTACTTC.

This clone has just one count. The chain has TRBV20-1 and TRBJ1-2; possible D gene TRBD1, 5 bases. This CDR3 comprises 10 residues. Trimming took 8 bases from V and 3 from J, leaving 7 bases between them. In germline, CDR1 is DFQATT, CDR2 SNEGSKA (reference sequence). CDR3 nucleotides: TGCAGTAGGGGTTACTATGGCTACACCTTC. It is translated as CSRGYYGYTF.